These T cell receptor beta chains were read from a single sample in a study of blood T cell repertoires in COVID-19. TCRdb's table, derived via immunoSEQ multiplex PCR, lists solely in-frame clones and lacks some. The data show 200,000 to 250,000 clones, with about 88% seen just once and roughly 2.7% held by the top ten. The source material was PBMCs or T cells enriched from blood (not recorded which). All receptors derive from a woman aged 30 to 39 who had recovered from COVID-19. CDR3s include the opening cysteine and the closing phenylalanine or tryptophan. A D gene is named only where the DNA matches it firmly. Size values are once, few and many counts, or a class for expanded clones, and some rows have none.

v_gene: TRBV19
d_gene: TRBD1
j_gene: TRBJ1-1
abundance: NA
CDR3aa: CASSNLDRGNTEAFF
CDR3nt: TGTGCCAGTAGTAATCTTGACAGGGGCAACACTGAAGCTTTCTTT

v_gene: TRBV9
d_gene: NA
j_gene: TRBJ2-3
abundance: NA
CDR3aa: CASSPPVTDTQYF
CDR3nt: TGTGCCAGCAGCCCCCCAGTTACAGATACGCAGTATTTT

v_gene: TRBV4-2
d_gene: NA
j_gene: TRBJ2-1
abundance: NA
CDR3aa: CASSQDLKWGRGSYNEQFF
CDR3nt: TGTGCCAGCAGCCAAGACCTGAAGTGGGGAAGGGGCTCCTACAATGAGCAGTTCTTC

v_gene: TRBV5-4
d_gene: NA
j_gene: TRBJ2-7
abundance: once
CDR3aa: CASSALTGISYEQYF
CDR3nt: TGTGCCAGCAGCGCACTTACAGGGATCTCCTACGAGCAGTACTTC

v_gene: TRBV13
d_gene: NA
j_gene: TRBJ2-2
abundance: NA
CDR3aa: CASSFSGELFF
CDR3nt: TGTGCCAGCAGCTTCTCTGGGGAGCTGTTTTTT

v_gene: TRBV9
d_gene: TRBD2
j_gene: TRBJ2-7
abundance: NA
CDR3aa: CASSVGAGADYEQYF
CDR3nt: TGTGCCAGCAGCGTAGGAGCGGGGGCGGACTACGAGCAGTACTTC

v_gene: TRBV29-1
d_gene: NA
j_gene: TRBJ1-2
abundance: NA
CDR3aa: CSVETETNYGYTF
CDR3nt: TGCAGCGTTGAAACAGAGACTAACTATGGCTACACCTTC

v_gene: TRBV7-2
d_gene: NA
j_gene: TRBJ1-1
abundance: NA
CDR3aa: CASSLYPGQNTEAFF
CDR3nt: TGTGCCAGCAGCTTATATCCAGGGCAGAACACTGAAGCTTTCTTT

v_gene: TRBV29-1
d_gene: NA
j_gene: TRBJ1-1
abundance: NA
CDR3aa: CSVGPGDTEAFF
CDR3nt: TGCAGCGTTGGCCCAGGGGACACTGAAGCTTTCTTT

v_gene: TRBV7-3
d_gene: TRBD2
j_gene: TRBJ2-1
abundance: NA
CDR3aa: CASSSTSGAINEQFF
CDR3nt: TGTGCCAGCAGCTCAACTAGCGGGGCAATTAATGAGCAGTTCTTC

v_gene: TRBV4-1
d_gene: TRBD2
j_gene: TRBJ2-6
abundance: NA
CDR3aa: CASSRRYWEGGGANVLTF
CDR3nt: TGCGCCAGCAGCCGGAGATACTGGGAGGGCGGTGGGGCCAACGTCCTGACTTTC

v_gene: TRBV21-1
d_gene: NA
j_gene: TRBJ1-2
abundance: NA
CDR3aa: CASSCFGYGYTF
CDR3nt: TGTGCCAGCAGCTGTTTCGGCTATGGCTACACCTTC

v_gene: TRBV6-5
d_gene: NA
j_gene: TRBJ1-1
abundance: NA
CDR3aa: CASNPTARNTEAFF
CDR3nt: TGTGCCAGCAACCCGACAGCTCGGAACACTGAAGCTTTCTTT

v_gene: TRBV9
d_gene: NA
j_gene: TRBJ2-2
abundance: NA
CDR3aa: CASSVGSRLRGELFF
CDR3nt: TGTGCCAGCAGCGTAGGGTCGCGGCTCCGAGGGGAGCTGTTTTTT

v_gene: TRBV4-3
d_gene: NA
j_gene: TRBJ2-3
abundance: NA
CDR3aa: CASSQSSGTDTQYF
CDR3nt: TGCGCCAGCAGCCAATCTTCGGGCACAGATACGCAGTATTTT

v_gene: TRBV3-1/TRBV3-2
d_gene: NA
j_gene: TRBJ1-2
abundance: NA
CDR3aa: CASSHWEEIYGYTF
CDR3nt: TGTGCCAGCAGCCACTGGGAGGAAATCTATGGCTACACCTTC

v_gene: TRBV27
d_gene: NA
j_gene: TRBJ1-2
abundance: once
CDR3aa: CASSLAGASGYTF
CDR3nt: TGTGCCAGCAGTTTAGCGGGGGCCAGTGGCTACACCTTC

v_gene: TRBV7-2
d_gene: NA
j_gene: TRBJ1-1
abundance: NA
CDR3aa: CASSPSVGRTEAFF
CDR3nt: TGTGCCAGCAGCCCCTCGGTGGGGAGAACTGAAGCTTTCTTT

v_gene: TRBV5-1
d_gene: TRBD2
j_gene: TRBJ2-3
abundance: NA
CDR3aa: CASSLVAGGTDTQYF
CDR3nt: TGCGCCAGCAGCTTGGTAGCGGGGGGGACAGATACGCAGTATTTT

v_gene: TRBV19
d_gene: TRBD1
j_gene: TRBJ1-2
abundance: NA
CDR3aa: CATSDRPNYGYTF
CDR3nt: TGTGCCACATCGGACAGGCCTAACTATGGCTACACCTTC